Below, 8 T cell receptor beta chains from the same sample are listed, as sequenced in a study of blood T cell repertoires in COVID-19. Sequencing used immunoSEQ multiplex PCR; TCRdb keeps in-frame clones, though not all of them. The sample carries 150,000 to 200,000 clones, approximately 79% recorded once. The specimen was peripheral blood. The source is a middle-aged woman with COVID-19, enrolled during active disease.

V and J are TRBV7-9 and TRBJ2-5; D might be TRBD2 (6 bases). This CDR3 has 15 amino acids. Trimming removed 5 bases at V and 4 bases at J, with 17 bases between. CDR1 and CDR2 from the germline V gene are SEHNR and FQNEAQ (reference sequence). The DNA of the CDR3 is TGTGCCAGCAGCCCACCGGGACTTGAAAGAGAGACCCAGTACTTC. Translation gives CASSPPGLERETQYF.

The J gene is TRBJ2-3, the V gene TRBV2; 10 bases agree with TRBD2. V lost 8 bases and J lost 2; bases outside the gene matches: 10. Germline CDR1 and CDR2: SNHLY and FYNNEI. The CDR3 extends over 16 amino acids. DNA for the CDR3: TGTGCCAGCTGGGGGCTAGCGGGAGTTTCCACAGATACGCAGTATTTT. It yields the protein CASWGLAGVSTDTQYF. The full variable domain, its missing parts supplied by reference TRBV2 and TRBJ2-3, is EPEVTQTPSHQVTQMGQEVILRCVPISNHLYFYWYRQILGQKVEFLVSFYNNEISEKSEIFDDQFSVERPDGSNFTLKIRSTKLEDSAMYFCASWGLAGVSTDTQYFGPGTRLTVL.

This sequence joins TRBV19 and TRBJ1-3; D possibly corresponds to TRBD1 (5 bases). V lost 9 bases to trimming and J lost 1 base, with 10 bases between them. CDR1 is LNHDA and CDR2 is SQIVND in the germline V gene (reference sequence). The CDR3 extends over 13 amino acids. The CDR3 nucleotides read TGTGCCAGCGCGCGGGGGTCTGGAAACACCATATATTTT. Its protein product is CASARGSGNTIYF. The full variable domain, in which reference TRBV19 and TRBJ1-3 provide the parts outside the CDR3, is DGGITQSPKYLFRKEGQNVTLSCEQNLNHDAMYWYRQDPGQGLRLIYYSQIVNDFQKGDIAEGYSVSREKKESFPLTVTSAQKNPTAFYLCASARGSGNTIYFGEGSWLTVV.

V gene TRBV29-1 combines with J gene TRBJ2-1, with D perhaps matching TRBD1 (6 bases). Deletions cut 6 bases from V and 2 bases from J, with 11 bases between. In germline, CDR1 is SQVTM, CDR2 ANQGSEA. The CDR3 totals 13 residues. CDR3 amino acids: CSVGGGTYNEQFF. The CDR3 DNA reads as TGCAGCGTCGGTGGGGGCACCTACAATGAGCAGTTCTTC.

The V and J genes are TRBV6-5 and TRBJ2-2; TRBD1 matches at 9 bases. J gave up 2 bases and V 10 bases, and 5 bases lay outside the gene matches. The CDR3 is made up of 14 amino acids. Germline values: CDR1 MNHEY, CDR2 SVGAGI. The CDR3 protein is CATRDRVNTGELFF. CDR3 sequence (DNA): TGTGCCACCCGGGACAGGGTCAACACCGGGGAGCTGTTTTTT.

A single count supports this clone. The chain combines TRBV15 with TRBJ2-3; D is unresolved. Germline V gives CDR1 LNHNV, CDR2 YYDKDF (reference sequence). The V and J ends lost 1 base and 3 bases respectively, with 8 bases between them. The CDR3 is made up of 14 amino acids. CDR3 residues: CATSRARATDTQYF. CDR3 in DNA: TGTGCCACCAGCAGAGCCCGAGCGACAGATACGCAGTATTTT.

This chain links TRBV10-2 with TRBJ2-7; a possible D gene is TRBD2 (5 bases). V was shortened by 7 bases and J by 6 bases, with 19 bases between the two germline ends. Looked up from germline, CDR1 is WSHSY and CDR2 is SAAADI. The CDR3 spans 14 residues. The CDR3 DNA sequence: TGCGCCAGCATCATAGCGCCACGACGTAGCGAGCAGTACTTC. The encoded protein is CASIIAPRRSEQYF.

The chain links TRBV11-1 to TRBJ2-1; perhaps TRBD2 as D (5 bases). Per the germline V gene, CDR1 is SGHAT and CDR2 is FQDESV (reference sequence). This CDR3 has 14 amino acids. Trimming stripped 5 bases from V and 5 bases from J, with 13 bases between. CDR3 region: CASSPDGADNEQFF. The CDR3 nucleotides are TGTGCCAGCAGCCCGGACGGAGCGGACAATGAGCAGTTCTTC.